This TCR beta chain was found in a study of T cell changes during pregnancy in multiple sclerosis. V lost 8 bases, J lost 5 bases, and 6 bases stayed unmatched. CDR1 and CDR2 (germline): WSHSY, SAAADI. This CDR3 region has 12 residues. Data came from immunoSEQ multiplex PCR; TCRdb stores just in-frame clones and leaves some out. The data show about 38,000 clones, 70% to 90% seen once. The genes are TRBV10-2 and TRBJ2-7; TRBD1 matches 7 bases. Material: CD8+ T cells from peripheral blood mononuclear cells, obtained in the third trimester of pregnancy. This clonotype was sampled from a female donor with multiple sclerosis, enrolled in a pregnancy study. The CDR3 is CASVQGTHEQYF. The CDR3 nucleotides are TGCGCCAGCGTACAGGGGACCCACGAGCAGTACTTC.